These 11 T cell receptor beta chains were all obtained from the same sample, sequenced in a study of T cells after yellow fever vaccination (dated by TCRdb to the late 2010s). Receptor libraries were prepared by 5' RACE. Sequencer: Illumina NovaSeq 6000. The raw public data were reprocessed by TCRdb itself: fastp quality trimming at Q25, MiXCR clonotype calling, in-frame beta chains only. Every entry covers one CDR3 protein and lists the most common genes and DNA from its rows. This sample holds about 350,000 distinct CDR3 sequences; around 13% were observed only once. The biggest ten clones account for more than 3% of the sample. This specimen's treatment or condition label, interpreted: live attenuated yellow fever vaccine strain. This material consisted of CD4+ T cells sorted from PBMCs, taken 15 days after the yellow fever booster vaccination. The receptors stem from a young man who received the YFV17D yellow fever vaccine.

The chain joins TRBV7-2 to TRBJ2-3; D uncertain. Germline-derived CDR1 and CDR2 are SGHTA and FQGNSA. The CDR3 sequence is 13 residues long. V was shortened by 3 bases and J by 3 bases, with 7 bases between the two germline ends. DNA for the CDR3: TGTGCCAGCAGCTTCTTTGGGACAGATACGCAGTATTTT. As protein: CASSFFGTDTQYF.

This chain links TRBV5-1 with TRBJ2-1, with 8 bases aligning to TRBD1. This CDR3 region has 18 residues. Per the germline V gene, CDR1 is SGHRS and CDR2 is YFSETQ. V gave up 1 base and J gave up 13 bases; unmatched junction bases: 22. The CDR3 region has the DNA TGCGCCAGCAGCTTGACGCCCCCGGGACAGGCCTTGGACGCTGAACAGTTCTTC. This encodes CASSLTPPGQALDAEQFF.

This chain joins TRBV20-1 and TRBJ2-5, with TRBD2 matching over 12 bases. This CDR3 has 15 amino acids. Germline V lookup: CDR1 DFQATT, CDR2 SNEGSKA (reference sequence). V gave up 6 bases and J gave up 5 bases; unmatched junction bases: 10. CDR3 sequence reads: CSAPASGGAWETQYF. CDR3 bases: TGCAGTGCCCCGGCTAGCGGGGGGGCCTGGGAGACCCAGTACTTC.

This clonotype has more than one count but fewer than ten. The CDR3 bases are TGTGCCAGCAGCGGACAGGGGGAAGAAGGCTACACCTTC. It encodes CASSGQGEEGYTF. The chain is built from TRBV7-2 and TRBJ1-2; TRBD1 aligns across 10 bases. The CDR3 sequence is 13 residues long. Trimming took 5 bases from V and 8 from J; bases not matched to a gene: 5. Germline V CDR1 and CDR2: SGHTA, FQGNSA.

The chain couples TRBV6-6 to TRBJ2-7; 9 bases are shared with TRBD1. The CDR3 runs 13 residues. Germline V gives CDR1 MNHNY, CDR2 SVGAGI (reference sequence). V shed 6 bases, J shed 7 bases, and the junction held 7 bases outside the gene matches. In nucleotides, the CDR3 is TGTGCCAGCAGCCCTAGGACAGGGGTTGAGCAGTACTTC. It is translated as CASSPRTGVEQYF.

J is TRBJ2-2 and V is TRBV19; 10 positions match TRBD1. CDR3 length: 13 residues. The V segment lost 5 bases and the J segment 9 bases; nucleotides outside the gene matches: 3. CDR1 and CDR2 from the germline V gene are LNHDA and SQIVND (reference sequence). The CDR3 here is CASSGTGDRELFF. DNA of the CDR3: TGTGCCAGTAGTGGGACAGGGGACCGGGAGCTGTTTTTT.

This rearrangement joins TRBV6-2 or TRBV6-3 to TRBJ1-1; D call uncertain. This CDR3 is built from 13 residues. Germline assignment: CDR1 MNHEY and CDR2 SVGEGT. Trimming left V 4 bases short and J 2 bases short, with 8 bases between. DNA of the CDR3: TGTGCCAGCAGTTCCCCGCGTAACACTGAAGCTTTCTTT. Protein sequence: CASSSPRNTEAFF.

This clonotype was found a few times. The chain is built from TRBV5-5 and TRBJ2-1, with 7 bases fitting TRBD1. The CDR3 runs 13 residues. CDR1 is SGHKS, CDR2 YYEKEE, per germline (reference sequence). V dropped 0 bases and J dropped 8; count of bases not matched to a gene: 2. The CDR3, as DNA: TGTGCCAGCAGCTTGGACAGGGGATATGAGCAGTTCTTC. It specifies CASSLDRGYEQFF.

This chain joins TRBV5-6 and TRBJ2-5, with D maybe TRBD1 (5 bases). V was trimmed by 4 bases and J by 5 bases, leaving 24 bases between them. The CDR3 runs to 17 residues. Germline CDR1 SGHDT, CDR2 YYEEEE. The DNA for the CDR3 is TGTGCCAGCAGCATTTACGGCAGGGCTCCATACCGGGAGACCCAGTACTTC. As protein: CASSIYGRAPYRETQYF.

J is TRBJ1-6 and V is TRBV20-1, with 8 bases fitting TRBD1. V was clipped by 6 bases and J by 0 bases; unmatched bases: 4. Germline V lookup: CDR1 DFQATT, CDR2 SNEGSKA (reference sequence). The CDR3 runs to 15 residues. In nucleotides, the CDR3 is TGCAGTGCCCAGACAGGGGACTCCTATAATTCACCCCTCCACTTT. Translated, it gives CSAQTGDSYNSPLHF.

This clonotype was seen ten or more times. As DNA, the CDR3 is TGTGCCAGCAGCCAAGCCTCTGGGTATGGCTACACCTTC. As protein: CASSQASGYGYTF. V gene TRBV3-1 combines with J gene TRBJ1-2; D ambiguous. Between the trimmed V and J ends, which lost 1 base and 5 bases, there was a span of 8 bases. The CDR3 length is 13 residues. Per the germline V gene, CDR1 is LGHDT and CDR2 is YNNKEL (reference sequence).